Listed below are T cell receptor beta chains from one sample, sequenced in a study of T cells in tumors after PD-1 blockade. Generated by immunoSEQ multiplex PCR, the TCRdb table keeps only in-frame clones and is missing some. The data contain roughly 15,000 clones, 65% to 85% of them singletons. Specimen: PBMCs, collected after anti-PD-1 treatment. The source is a human donor with basal cell carcinoma. The CDR3 runs from the conserved cysteine through the conserved F or W. Each record gives: V gene, clone size, CDR3 length, J gene, CDR3 protein. Clone size is stated in some rows and not others, as once, few, many or a class when expanded.

V: TRBV19
size: -
length: 15
J: TRBJ2-2
CDR3: CASSGTGGHTGELFF

V: TRBV9
size: -
length: 15
J: TRBJ1-5
CDR3: CASSVGSSNNQPQHF

V: TRBV28
size: -
length: 15
J: TRBJ2-1
CDR3: CASSSAGLFYNEQFF

V: TRBV2
size: -
length: 11
J: TRBJ1-4
CDR3: CASSRDEKLFF

V: TRBV6-6
size: -
length: 13
J: TRBJ2-7
CDR3: CASSPRDTNEQYF

V: TRBV28
size: few
length: 13
J: TRBJ1-2
CDR3: CASSLPGDYGYTF

V: TRBV18
size: -
length: 14
J: TRBJ1-5
CDR3: CASSPPGPNQPQHF

V: TRBV7-3
size: once
length: 15
J: TRBJ2-1
CDR3: CASSRPERGLNEQFF

V: TRBV2
size: -
length: 13
J: TRBJ1-2
CDR3: CASSGQLLYGYTF

V: TRBV24-1
size: -
length: 15
J: TRBJ2-5
CDR3: CATSDTSTGGETQYF

V: TRBV7-9
size: once
length: 18
J: TRBJ1-2
CDR3: CASSFIVLDGTGGMGYTF

V: TRBV28
size: -
length: 14
J: TRBJ1-2
CDR3: CASSSKETGFGYTF

V: TRBV7-9
size: -
length: 12
J: TRBJ1-2
CDR3: CASSVGAVGYTF

V: TRBV7-2
size: -
length: 15
J: TRBJ1-2
CDR3: CASSPGSGINYGYTF

V: TRBV27
size: -
length: 15
J: TRBJ2-5
CDR3: CASSSVTSVQETQYF

V: TRBV9
size: -
length: 15
J: TRBJ1-2
CDR3: CASSARTEANYGYTF

V: TRBV5-4
size: once
length: 17
J: TRBJ1-6
CDR3: CASSLGATGDANSPLHF

V: TRBV5-6
size: -
length: 16
J: TRBJ2-2
CDR3: CASSLGQGYSTGELFF

V: TRBV19
size: -
length: 16
J: TRBJ1-5
CDR3: CASSPRGTGGNQPQHF

V: TRBV6-5
size: -
length: 13
J: TRBJ1-2
CDR3: CASSLGPFYGYTF

V: TRBV9
size: -
length: 14
J: TRBJ1-6
CDR3: CASSASPSRSPLHF

V: TRBV3-1/TRBV3-2
size: few
length: 14
J: TRBJ2-2
CDR3: CASSQDVAERRLFF